This paragraph reports one T cell receptor (beta chain). The antigen this receptor binds is unknown. No much larger clone exists at a distance of one base, and base qualities are not known. The data are from a study of identical twins (TCRdb year 2016). Context from the whole study: TCR alpha and beta repertoires from monozygotic twins, unrelated adults of various ages and cord blood were deep-sequenced to test whether fetal clonotypes persist. Replicate twin experiments were performed at different times using different library preparation protocols to rule out contamination. Results the study describes overall, beyond this receptor: Invariant T cells such as MAIT and iNKT could partly confound zero-insertion analyses, though diverse VJ usage argued against this for most clonotypes. Out-of-frame TCR alpha sharing in monozygotic twins was systematically underestimated by recombination models, whereas sharing between unrelated individuals was in agreement with the recombination models. Because the same donors could not be followed over many years, the conclusions depended on cross-sectional statistical analysis. A weaker excess of twin sharing was found in beta out-of-frame sequences because the signal-to-noise ratio was lowered by fewer shared sequences. Fewer insertions were carried by abundant cord blood beta clonotypes, a similar but weaker trend appeared in young adult naive repertoires, and no such trend appeared in memory repertoires. Compared with coincidental sharing between unrelated individuals, out-of-frame TCR alpha sequences shared between twins had an excess of sequences with low generation probability.

Every donor in the study was a healthy Caucasian. The twin cohort comprised three pairs of female monozygotic twins, all aged about 18 to 30 years. Positive isolation kits from Invitrogen were used to isolate the CD4+ and CD8+ T cell populations. V lost 4 bases and J lost 8 bases; the stretch between them is 21 bases long. The CDR3 spans 15 residues, from the cysteine through the phenylalanine. Kept here is only the CDR3 DNA, which spans 45 bases and is read in frame from base 1. Sequences SGHRS (CDR1) and YFSETQ (CDR2) are obtained from the germline V gene. The receptor library was made with 5' RACE. Reads for this sample came from an Illumina HiSeq 2000. Template switching added a universal primer binding site, and the final cDNA carried a unique molecular identifier that allowed TCR cDNA molecules to be counted accurately. Specific primers in the conserved constant-segment region were used to synthesize first-strand cDNA for TCR alpha and beta chains. Each cDNA library was double barcoded, with a SMART-Mk sample barcode plus Illumina barcodes, to control for contamination. TruSeq adapter sequences along with Illumina sample barcodes were introduced in two successive PCR steps. TCR alpha and beta cDNA libraries were sequenced on the Illumina HiSeq platform with custom primers. The paper's processing steps were these. MiGEC processed the raw reads to extract unique molecular identifiers, while MiXCR was used to determine the CDR3 positions. Recombination models were inferred per individual with the repgenHMM and IGoR tools using an EM algorithm. The analysis of shared clonotypes was done with the tcR package in R, with sharing normalized by the product of cloneset sizes. Out-of-frame nonproductive sequences were analyzed to study raw recombination free of thymic and clonal selection effects. TCRdb cleaned the public reads at Q25 with fastp, built clones with MiXCR and kept in-frame beta chains. Every entry covers one CDR3 protein and lists the most common genes and DNA from its rows. TCRdb, rather than the study authors, made the V and J calls. The sample data list about 500,000 distinct CDR3 sequences, and roughly an eighth of these were observed just once. The ten top clones hold approximately 0.98% of the sample.

These data were also filed under a second study, of yellow fever vaccine responses in identical twins. Drawing on the second study: According to the authors, the vaccine-induced T cell response in identical twins seemed to be partly convergent and partly specific to each individual. Focusing on identical twins, the study followed the T cell clones that responded to the vaccine, and did so with precision.

The chain links TRBV5-1 with TRBJ1-1, with the D segment identity uncertain. Sequenced sample: CD4+ T cells sorted from blood. The TCR sequence derives from a woman between 18 and 29 years old in good health. At the DNA level, the sequence is TGCGCCAGCAGCCCCGGAGGCGAGGGCAGACTGGAAGCTTTCTTT. It translates as CASSPGGEGRLEAFF.